Listed below are T cell receptor beta chains from one sample, sequenced in a study of beta chain features in type 1 diabetes. Data came from immunoSEQ multiplex PCR; TCRdb stores just in-frame clones and leaves some out. The repertoire consists of tens of thousands of clones, with approximately 60% occurring once and the leading ten covering more than 1.5%. The sequenced sample was Tregs from blood. The receptors derive from a man aged 30-40 years with type 1 diabetes. Some clones in this sample may be carry-over from other donors' samples. CDR3s include the opening cysteine and the closing phenylalanine or tryptophan. The D gene is left open where the match is weak. Clone size is shown for a subset of rows, as once, few, many or a class of expanded clone.

CASSAQAGQGPNEQFF,TGTGCCAGCAGTGCCCAAGCAGGACAGGGCCCCAATGAGCAGTTCTTC,TRBD1,TRBV27,.,TRBJ2-1
CASAGGLNTGELFF,TGTGCCAGCGCTGGGGGACTAAACACCGGGGAGCTGTTTTTT,TRBD2,TRBV5-4,.,TRBJ2-2
CASKGTGGLYEQYF,TGTGCCAGCAAGGGGACAGGGGGCCTCTACGAGCAGTACTTC,TRBD1,TRBV6-1,.,TRBJ2-7
CASLAKNIQYF,TGTGCCAGCCTAGCCAAAAACATTCAGTACTTC,.,TRBV6-5,few,TRBJ2-4
CASSPPGLGAGELFF,TGTGCCAGCAGCCCTCCGGGACTAGGTGCCGGGGAGCTGTTTTTT,TRBD2,TRBV9,.,TRBJ2-2
CASSPRNSGNTIYF,TGTGCCAGCTCACCCAGGAACTCTGGAAACACCATATATTTT,.,TRBV18,.,TRBJ1-3
CASSQGSGQGGYEQYF,TGCGCCAGCAGCCAGGGGAGCGGGCAGGGAGGTTACGAGCAGTACTTC,.,TRBV4-3,.,TRBJ2-7
CASSLLATDTQYF,TGTGCCAGCAGCTTGTTGGCCACAGATACGCAGTATTTT,.,TRBV5-5,.,TRBJ2-3
CASSQMTDTQYF,TGTGCCAGCAGCCAAATGACAGATACGCAGTATTTT,.,TRBV7-9,few,TRBJ2-3
CASSGPGAGARGSQYF,TGTGCCAGCAGTGGGCCCGGAGCGGGGGCAAGGGGAAGCCAGTACTTC,TRBD2,TRBV6-6,.,TRBJ2-5
CASSQEQLSNIQYF,TGTGCCAGCAGCCAAGAACAGCTTTCAAACATTCAGTACTTC,.,TRBV4-2,.,TRBJ2-4
CASSPDSKNIQYF,TGTGCCAGCTCACCCGACAGCAAAAACATTCAGTACTTC,.,TRBV18,.,TRBJ2-4
CASSPGQHNEKLFF,TGTGCCAGCAGCCCGGGACAGCATAATGAAAAACTGTTTTTT,TRBD1,TRBV7-2,.,TRBJ1-4
CASSPRVRGFPNYGYTF,TGTGCCAGCTCTCCCCGGGTGAGAGGTTTTCCCAACTATGGCTACACCTTC,.,TRBV18,.,TRBJ1-2